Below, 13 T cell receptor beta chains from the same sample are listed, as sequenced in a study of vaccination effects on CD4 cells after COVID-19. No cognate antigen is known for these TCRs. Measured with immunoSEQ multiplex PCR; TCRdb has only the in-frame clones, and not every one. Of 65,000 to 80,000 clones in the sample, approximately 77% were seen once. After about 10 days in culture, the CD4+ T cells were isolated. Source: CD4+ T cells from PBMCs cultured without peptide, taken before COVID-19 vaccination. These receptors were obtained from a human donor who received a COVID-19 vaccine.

CDR3 sequence reads: CASSLVLGLNYGYTF. Written as DNA, the CDR3 is TGTGCCAGCAGCTTGGTTCTGGGGCTGAACTATGGCTACACCTTC. The V call is TRBV5-5, the J call TRBJ1-2; D is possibly TRBD1 (5 bases). Germline V gene data show CDR1 as SGHKS and CDR2 as YYEKEE (reference sequence). V was pared by 0 bases and J by 2 bases, with 11 bases between. CDR3 size: 15 residues.

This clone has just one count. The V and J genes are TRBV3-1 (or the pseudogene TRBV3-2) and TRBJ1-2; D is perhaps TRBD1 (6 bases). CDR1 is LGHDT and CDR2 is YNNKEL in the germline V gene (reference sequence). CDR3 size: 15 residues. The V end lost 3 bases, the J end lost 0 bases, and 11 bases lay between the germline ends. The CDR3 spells CASSQADRPNYGYTF. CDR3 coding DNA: TGTGCCAGCAGCCAGGCGGACAGACCTAACTATGGCTACACCTTC.

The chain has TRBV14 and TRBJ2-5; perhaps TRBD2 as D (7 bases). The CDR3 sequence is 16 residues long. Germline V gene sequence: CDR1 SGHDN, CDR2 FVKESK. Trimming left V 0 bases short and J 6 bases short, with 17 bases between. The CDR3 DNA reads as TGTGCCAGCAGCCAAGAAAGGGGGAGCGGGGATAAGACCCAGTACTTC. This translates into CASSQERGSGDKTQYF. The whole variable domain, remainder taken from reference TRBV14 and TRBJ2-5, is EAGVTQFPSHSVIEKGQTVTLRCDPISGHDNLYWYRRVMGKEIKFLLHFVKESKQDESGMPNNRFLAERTGGTYSTLKVQPAELEDSGVYFCASSQERGSGDKTQYFGPGTRLLVL.

In DNA, the CDR3 is TGTGCCAGCAGTCAAGGCGGACAACGAACCCAGTACTTC. Protein sequence: CASSQGGQRTQYF. The chain joins TRBV6-6 to TRBJ2-5; D is possibly TRBD1 (5 bases). Germline V gene sequence: CDR1 MNHNY, CDR2 SVGAGI (reference sequence). Trimming took off 5 bases at V and 8 bases at J, with 15 bases between the two ends. The CDR3 consists of 13 residues.

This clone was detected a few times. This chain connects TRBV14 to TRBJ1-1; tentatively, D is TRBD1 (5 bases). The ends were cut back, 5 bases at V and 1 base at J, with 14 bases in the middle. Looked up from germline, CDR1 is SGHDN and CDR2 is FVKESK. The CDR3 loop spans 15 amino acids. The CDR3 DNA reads TGTGCCAGCAGCAGAACGCAGGGTAGGAACACTGAAGCTTTCTTT. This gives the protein CASSRTQGRNTEAFF.

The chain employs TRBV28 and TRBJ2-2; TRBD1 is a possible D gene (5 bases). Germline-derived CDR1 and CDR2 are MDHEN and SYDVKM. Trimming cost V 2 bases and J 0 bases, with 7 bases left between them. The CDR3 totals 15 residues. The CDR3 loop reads CASSLRGTNTGELFF. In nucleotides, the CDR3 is TGTGCCAGCAGTTTAAGGGGAACGAACACCGGGGAGCTGTTTTTT.

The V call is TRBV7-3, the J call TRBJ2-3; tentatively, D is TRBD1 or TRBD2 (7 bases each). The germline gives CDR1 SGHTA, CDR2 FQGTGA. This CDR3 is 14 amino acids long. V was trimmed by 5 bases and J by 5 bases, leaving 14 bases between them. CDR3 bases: TGTGCCAGCAGCCCAGGGGGGGGGATAGATACGCAGTATTTT. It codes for CASSPGGGIDTQYF.

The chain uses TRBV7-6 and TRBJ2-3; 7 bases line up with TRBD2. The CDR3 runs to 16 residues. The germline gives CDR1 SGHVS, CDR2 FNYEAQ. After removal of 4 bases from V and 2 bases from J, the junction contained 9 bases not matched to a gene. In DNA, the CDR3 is TGTGCCAGCAGCTCCCTTAGCGGGTCCAACACAGATACGCAGTATTTT. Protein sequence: CASSSLSGSNTDTQYF.

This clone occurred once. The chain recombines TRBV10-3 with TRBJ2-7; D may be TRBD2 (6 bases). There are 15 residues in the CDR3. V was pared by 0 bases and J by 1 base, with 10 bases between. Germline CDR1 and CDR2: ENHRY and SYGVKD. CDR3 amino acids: CAISESRGSSYEQYV. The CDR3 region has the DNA TGTGCCATCAGTGAGTCTCGGGGGTCGTCCTACGAGCAGTACGTC.

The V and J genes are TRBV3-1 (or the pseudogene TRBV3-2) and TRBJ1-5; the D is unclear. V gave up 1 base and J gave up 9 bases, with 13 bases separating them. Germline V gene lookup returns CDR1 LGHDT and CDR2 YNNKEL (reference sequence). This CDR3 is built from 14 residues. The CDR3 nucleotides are TGTGCCAGCAGCCAAGTCTCAGCCACGGGGCCCCAGCATTTT. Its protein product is CASSQVSATGPQHF.

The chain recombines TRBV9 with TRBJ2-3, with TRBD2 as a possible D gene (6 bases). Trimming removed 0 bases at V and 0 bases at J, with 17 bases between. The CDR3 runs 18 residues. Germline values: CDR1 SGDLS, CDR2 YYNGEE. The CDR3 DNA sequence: TGTGCCAGCAGCGTAGAGGAGTGGGCAGGGACTAGCACAGATACGCAGTATTTT. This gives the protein CASSVEEWAGTSTDTQYF. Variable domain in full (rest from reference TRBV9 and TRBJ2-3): DSGVTQTPKHLITATGQRVTLRCSPRSGDLSVYWYQQSLDQGLQFLIQYYNGEERAKGNILERFSAQQFPDLHSELNLSSLELGDSALYFCASSVEEWAGTSTDTQYFGPGTRLTVL.

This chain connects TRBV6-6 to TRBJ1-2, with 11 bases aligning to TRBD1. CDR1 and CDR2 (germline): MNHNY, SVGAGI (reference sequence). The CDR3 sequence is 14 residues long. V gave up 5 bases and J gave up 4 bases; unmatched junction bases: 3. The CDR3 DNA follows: TGTGCCAGCAGTCTGGGGACAGGGGGCTATGGCTACACCTTC. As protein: CASSLGTGGYGYTF.

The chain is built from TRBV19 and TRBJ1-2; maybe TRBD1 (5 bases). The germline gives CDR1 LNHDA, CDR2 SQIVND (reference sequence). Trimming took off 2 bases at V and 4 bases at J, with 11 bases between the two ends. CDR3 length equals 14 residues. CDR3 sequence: CASSISGFGYGYTF. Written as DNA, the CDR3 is TGTGCCAGTAGTATATCAGGGTTCGGCTATGGCTACACCTTC. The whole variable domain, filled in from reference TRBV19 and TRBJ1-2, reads DGGITQSPKYLFRKEGQNVTLSCEQNLNHDAMYWYRQDPGQGLRLIYYSQIVNDFQKGDIAEGYSVSREKKESFPLTVTSAQKNPTAFYLCASSISGFGYGYTFGSGTRLTVV.